What follows describes a single T cell receptor beta chain. Its specificity is unknown. Germline V lookup: CDR1 LGHNA, CDR2 YSLEER. The CDR3 is 18 residues long. V gave up 0 bases and J gave up 3 bases; unmatched junction bases: 12. These data come from a study of blood T cells in healthy people across ages. Study outcomes and limitations: Because donor CMV status was unknown, expanded clonotype changes were possibly confounded. Among T cells, TCR beta diversity per million cells dropped roughly linearly as age rose.

With a J-beta primer mix and a sample-barcoded 5' primer, a second PCR ran about 7 to 12 cycles. TCRdb reanalysed the 5' RACE reads using MiXCR and keeps one entry per CDR3 protein. The table includes about 940,000 distinct CDR3 sequences, under 50% detected once. The donors, healthy Caucasians from Russia, were aged roughly 6 to 100. The authors drew approximately 10 milliliters of peripheral blood from each donor. The receptor was derived from a man aged 25-45 years in good health. J is TRBJ2-3 and V is TRBV4-3, with 7 bases that match TRBD2. The sequencing input was blood. CDR3 sequence: CASSQERTGGSATDTQYF. CDR3 nucleotides: TGCGCCAGCAGCCAAGAGAGGACTGGCGGGAGTGCAACAGATACGCAGTATTTT.